At least ten counts were recorded for the clone carrying this TCR beta chain. Its antigen remains unknown. This CDR3 comprises 12 residues. The germline V and J ends were trimmed by 3 bases and 5 bases, with 7 bases remaining between them. The germline V gene has CDR1 SGHTA and CDR2 FQGNSA. This entry belongs to a study of T cell repertoires in cytomegalovirus infection. In the study overall: Public TCR beta signatures were indicative of both CMV infection and a matching HLA type.

From the reads, TCRdb called clonotypes with MiXCR, one entry per CDR3 protein. The sample consists of some 120,000 distinct CDR3 sequences, approximately 30% of them appearing once. Study-level results: Cumulative public TCR beta family frequency identified CMV carriers with the relevant HLA.

Sequencing was performed on CD8+ T cells from cultured PBMCs, taken from culture after CMV antigen stimulation. The source of this sequence is a human donor in good health (CMV status not recorded). Some clones in this sample may be carry-over from other donors' samples. The chain combines TRBV7-2 with TRBJ1-1; D is undetermined. CDR3 DNA: TGTGCCAGCAGCTTTCGAGTGACTGAAGCTTTCTTT. This sequence encodes CASSFRVTEAFF.